The entry below gives a single TCR beta chain sequence along with its context. Two consecutive negative NP/OP PCR tests, clearance, or resolved symptoms defined Cohort 3 recovery. This record belongs to a study of blood T cell repertoires in COVID-19. On the study more broadly: The United States, Italy and Spain were the sources of the acute and convalescent COVID-19 samples.

With 3 bases clipped from V and 6 bases from J, the junction kept 5 bases outside the gene matches. The CDR3 totals 15 residues. Germline CDR1 reads SEHNR; CDR2 reads FQNEAQ (reference sequence). The method was immunoSEQ multiplex PCR; TCRdb's version includes in-frame clones alone and lacks a portion of them. The sample holds about 190,000 clones, approximately 84% seen once. V and J are TRBV7-9 and TRBJ2-5, with 12 bases aligning to TRBD1. The sequence was collected from a woman younger than 45 who had recovered from COVID-19. The source material was PBMCs or T cells enriched from blood (not recorded which). The CDR3 region has the DNA TGTGCCAGCAGCTTGGGACAGGGGGCGCTAAAGACCCAGTACTTC. Its protein is CASSLGQGALKTQYF.